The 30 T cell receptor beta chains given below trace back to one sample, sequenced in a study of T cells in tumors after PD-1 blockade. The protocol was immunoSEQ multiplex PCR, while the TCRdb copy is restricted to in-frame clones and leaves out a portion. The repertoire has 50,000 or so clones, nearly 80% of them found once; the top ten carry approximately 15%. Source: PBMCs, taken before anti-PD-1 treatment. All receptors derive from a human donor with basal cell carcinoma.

CDR3 bases: TGTGCCAGCAGTTTTATCGGTGGGAATGAGCAGTTCTTC. It codes for CASSFIGGNEQFF. The V and J genes are TRBV11-3 and TRBJ2-1, with D uncertain. The CDR3 has 13 residues. Trimming cost V 6 bases and J 7 bases, with 13 bases left between them. Germline V lookup: CDR1 SGHNT, CDR2 YENEEA.

DNA of the CDR3: TGTGCCAGCCAGAGGGGGGTTAATGAAAAACTGTTTTTT. This encodes CASQRGVNEKLFF. This rearrangement joins TRBV2 to TRBJ1-4, with D tentatively TRBD1 (6 bases). Trimming stripped 8 bases from V and 4 bases from J, with 11 bases between. This CDR3 contains 13 residues. Germline-derived CDR1 and CDR2 are SNHLY and FYNNEI.

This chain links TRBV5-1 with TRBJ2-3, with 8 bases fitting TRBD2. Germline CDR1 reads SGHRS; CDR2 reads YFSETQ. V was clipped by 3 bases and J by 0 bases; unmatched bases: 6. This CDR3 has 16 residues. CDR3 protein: CASSYGGAGSTDTQYF. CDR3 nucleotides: TGCGCCAGCAGCTACGGGGGGGCGGGGAGCACAGATACGCAGTATTTT.

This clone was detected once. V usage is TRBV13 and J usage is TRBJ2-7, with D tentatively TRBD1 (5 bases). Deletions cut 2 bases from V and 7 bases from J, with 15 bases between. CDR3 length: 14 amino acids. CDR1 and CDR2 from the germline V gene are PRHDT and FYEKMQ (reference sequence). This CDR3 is CASSLRGPQKEQYF. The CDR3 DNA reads TGTGCCAGCAGCTTAAGGGGCCCACAAAAAGAGCAGTACTTC.

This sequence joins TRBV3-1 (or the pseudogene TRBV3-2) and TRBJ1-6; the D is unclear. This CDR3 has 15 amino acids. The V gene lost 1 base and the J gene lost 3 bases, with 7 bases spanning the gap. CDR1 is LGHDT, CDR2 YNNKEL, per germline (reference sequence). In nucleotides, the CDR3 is TGTGCCAGCAGCCAAGCACGAAACTATAATTCACCCCTCCACTTT. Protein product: CASSQARNYNSPLHF.

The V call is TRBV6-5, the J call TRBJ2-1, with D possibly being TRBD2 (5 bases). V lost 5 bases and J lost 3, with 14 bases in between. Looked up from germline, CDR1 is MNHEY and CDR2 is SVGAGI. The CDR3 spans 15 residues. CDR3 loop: CASSPRAGLYNEQFF. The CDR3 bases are TGTGCCAGCAGTCCTCGGGCGGGCCTCTACAATGAGCAGTTCTTC.

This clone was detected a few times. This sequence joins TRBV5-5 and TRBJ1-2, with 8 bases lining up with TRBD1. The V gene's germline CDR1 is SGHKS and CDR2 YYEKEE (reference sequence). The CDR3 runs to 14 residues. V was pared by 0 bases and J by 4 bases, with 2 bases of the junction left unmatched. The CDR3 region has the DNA TGTGCCAGCAGCTTGGGGGACAGGACCTATGGCTACACCTTC. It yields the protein CASSLGDRTYGYTF.

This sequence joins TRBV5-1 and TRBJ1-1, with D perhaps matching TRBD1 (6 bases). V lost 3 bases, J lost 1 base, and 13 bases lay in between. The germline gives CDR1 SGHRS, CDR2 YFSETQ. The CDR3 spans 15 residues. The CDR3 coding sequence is TGCGCCAGCAGCTGGAGGGCAGGGGAGAACACTGAAGCTTTCTTT. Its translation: CASSWRAGENTEAFF.

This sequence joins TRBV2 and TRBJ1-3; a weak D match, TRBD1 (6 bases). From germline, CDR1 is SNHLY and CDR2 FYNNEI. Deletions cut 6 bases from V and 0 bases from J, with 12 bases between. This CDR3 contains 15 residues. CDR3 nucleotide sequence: TGTGCCAGCAGCACACAGGGCCACTCTGGAAACACCATATATTTT. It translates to CASSTQGHSGNTIYF.

The CDR3 nucleotides are TGTGCCAGCAAGAGTCAGGGGCGAGAAAAACTGTTTTTT. It codes for CASKSQGREKLFF. The chain is built from TRBV28 and TRBJ1-4; the D gene is possibly TRBD1 (6 bases). V was pared by 7 bases and J by 8 bases, with 14 bases between. The CDR3 has 13 residues. Germline lookup yields CDR1 MDHEN and CDR2 SYDVKM.

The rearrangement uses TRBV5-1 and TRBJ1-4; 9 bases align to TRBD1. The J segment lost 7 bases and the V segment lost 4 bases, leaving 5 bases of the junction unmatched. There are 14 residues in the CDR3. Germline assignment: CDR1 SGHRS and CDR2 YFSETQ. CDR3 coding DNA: TGCGCCAGCAGCACGGGACAGGGATTTGAAAAACTGTTTTTT. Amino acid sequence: CASSTGQGFEKLFF.

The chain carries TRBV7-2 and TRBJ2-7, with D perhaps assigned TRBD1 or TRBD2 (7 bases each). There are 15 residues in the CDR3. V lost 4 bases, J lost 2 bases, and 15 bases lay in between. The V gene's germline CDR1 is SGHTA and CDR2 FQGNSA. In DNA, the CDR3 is TGTGCCAGCAGCTCCAGGGGGGGGAACGCCTACGAGCAGTACTTC. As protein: CASSSRGGNAYEQYF.

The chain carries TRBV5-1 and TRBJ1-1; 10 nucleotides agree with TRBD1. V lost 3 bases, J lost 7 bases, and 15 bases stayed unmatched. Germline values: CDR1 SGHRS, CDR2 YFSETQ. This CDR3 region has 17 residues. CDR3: CASSWGPRGQGGGEAFF. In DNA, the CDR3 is TGCGCCAGCAGCTGGGGCCCCCGAGGACAGGGGGGGGGTGAAGCTTTCTTT.

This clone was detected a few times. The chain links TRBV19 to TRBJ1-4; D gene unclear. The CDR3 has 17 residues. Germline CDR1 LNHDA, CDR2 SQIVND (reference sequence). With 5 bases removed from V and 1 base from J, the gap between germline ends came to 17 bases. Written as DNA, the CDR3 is TGTGCCAGTAGTCTTCCGGGATACTCAGGAACTAATGAAAAACTGTTTTTT. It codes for CASSLPGYSGTNEKLFF.

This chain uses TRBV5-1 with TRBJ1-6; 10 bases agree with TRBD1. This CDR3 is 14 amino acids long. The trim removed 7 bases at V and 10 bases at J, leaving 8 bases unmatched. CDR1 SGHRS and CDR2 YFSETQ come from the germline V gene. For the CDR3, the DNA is TGCGCCAGCTGCAGGGACAGGGGCTTGTCACCCCTCCACTTT. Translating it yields CASCRDRGLSPLHF.

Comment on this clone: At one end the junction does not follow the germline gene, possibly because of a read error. DNA of the CDR3: TGCAGCGTGGAAGAGGGGGGCACTGAAGCTTTCTTT. Translated, it gives CSVEEGGTEAFF. The chain has TRBV29-1 and TRBJ1-1; maybe TRBD1 (6 bases). This CDR3 is built from 12 residues. The germline V gene encodes CDR1 SQVTM and CDR2 ANQGSEA.

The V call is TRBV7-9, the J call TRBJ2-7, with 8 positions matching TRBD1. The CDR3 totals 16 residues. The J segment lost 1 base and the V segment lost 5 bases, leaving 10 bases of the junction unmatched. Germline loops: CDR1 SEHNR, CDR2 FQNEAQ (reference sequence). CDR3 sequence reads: CASSLTGQESSYEQYF. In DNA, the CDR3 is TGTGCCAGCAGCCTGACGGGACAGGAGTCATCCTACGAGCAGTACTTC.

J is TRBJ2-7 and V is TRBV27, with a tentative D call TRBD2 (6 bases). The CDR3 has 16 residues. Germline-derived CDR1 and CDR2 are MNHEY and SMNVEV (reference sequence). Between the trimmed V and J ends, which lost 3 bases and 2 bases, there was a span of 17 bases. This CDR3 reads CASSFTYTGLTYEQYF. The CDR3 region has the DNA TGTGCCAGCAGTTTCACATACACGGGACTTACCTACGAGCAGTACTTC.

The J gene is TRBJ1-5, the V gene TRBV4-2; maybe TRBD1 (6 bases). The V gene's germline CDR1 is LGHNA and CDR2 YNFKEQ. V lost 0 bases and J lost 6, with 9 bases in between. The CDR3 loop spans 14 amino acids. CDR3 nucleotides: TGTGCCAGCAGCCAAGAACAGGGTGGTCAGCCCCAGCATTTT. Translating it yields CASSQEQGGQPQHF.

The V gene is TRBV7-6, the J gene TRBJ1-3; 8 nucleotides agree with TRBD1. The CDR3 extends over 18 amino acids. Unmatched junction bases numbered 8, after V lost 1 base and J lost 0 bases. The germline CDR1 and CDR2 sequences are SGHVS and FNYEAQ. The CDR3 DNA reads TGTGCCAGCAGCTTAGAAGCAGGGGGCCCTAGCTCTGGAAACACCATATATTTT. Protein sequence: CASSLEAGGPSSGNTIYF.

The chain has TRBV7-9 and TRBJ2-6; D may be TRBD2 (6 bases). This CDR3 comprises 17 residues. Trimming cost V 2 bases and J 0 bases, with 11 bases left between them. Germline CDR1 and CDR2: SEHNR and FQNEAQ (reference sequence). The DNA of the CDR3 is TGTGCCAGCAGCTTACGACCGGGGGACTCTGGGGCCAACGTCCTGACTTTC. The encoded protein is CASSLRPGDSGANVLTF. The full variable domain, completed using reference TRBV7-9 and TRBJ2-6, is DTGVSQNPRHKITKRGQNVTFRCDPISEHNRLYWYRQTLGQGPEFLTYFQNEAQLEKSRLLSDRFSAERPKGSFSTLEIQRTEQGDSAMYLCASSLRPGDSGANVLTFGAGSRLTVL.

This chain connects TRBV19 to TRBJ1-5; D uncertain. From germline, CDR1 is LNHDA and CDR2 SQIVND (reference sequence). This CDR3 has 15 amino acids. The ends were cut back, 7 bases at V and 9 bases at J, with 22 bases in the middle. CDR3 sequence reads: CASIMSQAGGWPQHF. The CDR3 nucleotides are TGTGCCAGTATTATGAGCCAGGCCGGAGGTTGGCCCCAGCATTTT.

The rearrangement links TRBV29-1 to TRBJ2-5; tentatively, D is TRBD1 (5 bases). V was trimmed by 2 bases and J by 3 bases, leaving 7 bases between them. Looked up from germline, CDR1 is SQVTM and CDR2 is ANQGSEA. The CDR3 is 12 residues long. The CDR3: CSVEIGEETQYF. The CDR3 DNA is TGCAGCGTTGAAATAGGGGAAGAGACCCAGTACTTC. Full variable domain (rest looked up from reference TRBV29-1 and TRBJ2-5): SAVISQKPSRDICQRGTSLTIQCQVDSQVTMMFWYRQQPGQSLTLIATANQGSEATYESGFVIDKFPISRPNLTFSTLTVSNMSPEDSSIYLCSVEIGEETQYFGPGTRLLVL.

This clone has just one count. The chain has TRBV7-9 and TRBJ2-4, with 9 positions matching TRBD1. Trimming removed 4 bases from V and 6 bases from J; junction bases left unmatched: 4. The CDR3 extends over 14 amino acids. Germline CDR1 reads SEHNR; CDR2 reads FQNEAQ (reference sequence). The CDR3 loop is CASSSGQGLNIQYF. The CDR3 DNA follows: TGTGCCAGCAGCTCCGGACAGGGGTTAAACATTCAGTACTTC.

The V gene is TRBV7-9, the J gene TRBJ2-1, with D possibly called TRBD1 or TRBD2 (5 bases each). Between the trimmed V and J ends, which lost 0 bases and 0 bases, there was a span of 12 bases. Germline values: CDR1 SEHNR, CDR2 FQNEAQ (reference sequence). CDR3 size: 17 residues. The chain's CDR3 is CASSLATGLSSYNEQFF. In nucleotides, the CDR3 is TGTGCCAGCAGCTTAGCCACAGGACTTAGCTCCTACAATGAGCAGTTCTTC.

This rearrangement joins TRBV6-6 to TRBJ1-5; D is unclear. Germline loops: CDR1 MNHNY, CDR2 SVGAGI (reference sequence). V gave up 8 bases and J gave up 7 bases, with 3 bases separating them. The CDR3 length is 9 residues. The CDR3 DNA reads TGTGCCAGCGGGCAGCCCCAGCATTTT. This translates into CASGQPQHF.

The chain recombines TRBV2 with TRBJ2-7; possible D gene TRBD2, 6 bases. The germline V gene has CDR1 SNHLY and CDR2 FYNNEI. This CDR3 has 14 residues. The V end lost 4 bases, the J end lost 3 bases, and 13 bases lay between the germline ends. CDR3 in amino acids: CASSAPAGIYEQYF. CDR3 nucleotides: TGTGCCAGCAGTGCCCCGGCGGGAATCTACGAGCAGTACTTC.

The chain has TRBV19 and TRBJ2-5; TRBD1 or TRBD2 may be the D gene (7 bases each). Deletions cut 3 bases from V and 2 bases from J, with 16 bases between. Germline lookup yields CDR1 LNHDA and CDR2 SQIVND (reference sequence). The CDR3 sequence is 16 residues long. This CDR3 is CASSMGEGAGQETQYF. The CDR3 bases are TGTGCCAGTAGTATGGGGGAGGGGGCAGGACAAGAGACCCAGTACTTC.

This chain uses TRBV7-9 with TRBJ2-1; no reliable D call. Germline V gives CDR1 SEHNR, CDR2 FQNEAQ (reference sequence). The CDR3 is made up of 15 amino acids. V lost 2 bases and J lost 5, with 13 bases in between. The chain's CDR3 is CASSLFGGEHNEQFF. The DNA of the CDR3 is TGTGCCAGCAGCTTATTTGGCGGAGAGCACAATGAGCAGTTCTTC.

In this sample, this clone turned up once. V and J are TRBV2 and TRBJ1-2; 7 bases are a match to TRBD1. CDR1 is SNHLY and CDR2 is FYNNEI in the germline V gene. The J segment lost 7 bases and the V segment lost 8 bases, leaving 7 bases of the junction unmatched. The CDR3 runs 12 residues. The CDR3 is CASSTGMFGYTF. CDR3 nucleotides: TGTGCCAGCTCGACAGGGATGTTTGGCTACACCTTC.